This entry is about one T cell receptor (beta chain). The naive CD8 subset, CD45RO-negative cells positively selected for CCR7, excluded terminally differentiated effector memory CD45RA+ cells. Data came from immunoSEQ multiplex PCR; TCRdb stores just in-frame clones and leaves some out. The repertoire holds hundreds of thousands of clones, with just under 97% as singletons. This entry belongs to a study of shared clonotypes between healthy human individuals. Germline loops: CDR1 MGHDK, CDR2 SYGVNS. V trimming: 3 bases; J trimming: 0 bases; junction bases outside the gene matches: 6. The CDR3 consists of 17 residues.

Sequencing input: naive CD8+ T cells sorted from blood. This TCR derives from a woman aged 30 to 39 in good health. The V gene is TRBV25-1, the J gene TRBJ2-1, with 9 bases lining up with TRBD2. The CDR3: CASSDPTSGPSYNEQFF. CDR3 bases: TGTGCCAGCAGTGACCCGACTAGCGGACCCTCCTACAATGAGCAGTTCTTC. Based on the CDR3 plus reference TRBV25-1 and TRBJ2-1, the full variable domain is EADIYQTPRYLVIGTGKKITLECSQTMGHDKMYWYQQDPGMELHLIHYSYGVNSTEKGDLSSESTVSRIRTEHFPLTLESARPSHTSQYLCASSDPTSGPSYNEQFFGPGTRLTVL.